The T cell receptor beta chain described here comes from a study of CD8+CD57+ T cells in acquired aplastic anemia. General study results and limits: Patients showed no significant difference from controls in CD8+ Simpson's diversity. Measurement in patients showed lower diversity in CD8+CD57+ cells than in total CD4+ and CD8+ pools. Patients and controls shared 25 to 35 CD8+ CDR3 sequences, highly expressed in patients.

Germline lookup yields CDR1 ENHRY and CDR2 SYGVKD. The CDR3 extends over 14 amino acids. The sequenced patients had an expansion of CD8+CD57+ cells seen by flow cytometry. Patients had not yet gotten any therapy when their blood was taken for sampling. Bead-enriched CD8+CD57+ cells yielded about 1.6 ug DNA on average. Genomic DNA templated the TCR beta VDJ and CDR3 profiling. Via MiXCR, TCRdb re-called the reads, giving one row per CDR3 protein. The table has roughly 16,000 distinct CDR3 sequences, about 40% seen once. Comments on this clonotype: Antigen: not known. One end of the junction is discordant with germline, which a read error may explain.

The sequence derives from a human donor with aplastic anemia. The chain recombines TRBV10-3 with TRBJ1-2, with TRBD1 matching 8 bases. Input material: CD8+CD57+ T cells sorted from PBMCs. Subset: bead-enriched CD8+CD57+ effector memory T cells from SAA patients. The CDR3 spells CASSSGTGAGGYTF. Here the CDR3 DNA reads TGTGCCAGCAGTTCCGGGACAGGAGCTGGTGGCTACACCTTC.